The 16 T cell receptor beta chains in this list originate from one sample, sequenced in a study of technical replicates of blood from a handful of donors. Produced via immunoSEQ multiplex PCR; TCRdb's table is partial and in-frame only. The table records 50,000 to 80,000 clones, approximately 87% of them present only once. Sequenced: PBMCs. Receptor source: a human donor in good health. Some clones in this sample may be carry-over from other donors' samples.

J is TRBJ2-3 and V is TRBV7-9; D may be TRBD2 (6 bases). CDR1 and CDR2 from the germline V gene are SEHNR and FQNEAQ (reference sequence). V shed 5 bases and J shed 0 bases, with 9 bases lying between them. This CDR3 region has 14 residues. CDR3 protein: CASSRLVSTDTQYF. In nucleotides, the CDR3 is TGTGCCAGCAGCCGACTAGTGAGCACAGATACGCAGTATTTT.

The V and J genes are TRBV29-1 and TRBJ2-7; 7 bases line up with TRBD1. This CDR3 contains 13 residues. V lost 4 bases, J lost 5 bases, and 8 bases stayed unmatched. Looked up from germline, CDR1 is SQVTM and CDR2 is ANQGSEA. The CDR3 DNA reads as TGCAGCGTTGTGAAACAGGGGATGGACGAGCAGTACTTC. Translated: CSVVKQGMDEQYF.

This clone was seen a handful of times. In DNA form, the CDR3 reads TGTGCTAGTGGTTTGACAACTAGCGGGAGGAACACCGGGGAGCTGTTTTTT. Translating it yields CASGLTTSGRNTGELFF. The rearrangement joins TRBV12-5 to TRBJ2-2, with 11 bases identical to TRBD2. In germline, CDR1 is LGHNT, CDR2 FRNRAP. The CDR3 runs 17 residues. The V and J ends lost 2 bases and 1 base, in that order; junction bases with no gene match: 3.

In this sample, this clone turned up once. J is TRBJ1-5 and V is TRBV18; TRBD1 matches at 10 bases. The CDR3 is made up of 14 amino acids. V gave up 6 bases and J gave up 6 bases; unmatched junction bases: 5. Germline values: CDR1 KGHSH, CDR2 LQKENI. CDR3 region: CASSQDRGVQPQHF. CDR3 bases: TGTGCCAGCTCTCAGGACAGGGGGGTTCAGCCCCAGCATTTT.

The chain joins TRBV14 to TRBJ1-5, with D possibly TRBD1 on 6 matching bases. CDR1 SGHDN and CDR2 FVKESK come from the germline V gene. CDR3 length: 14 amino acids. V lost 4 bases, J lost 7 bases, and 14 bases lay in between. CDR3: CASSPSNREQPQHF. CDR3 coding DNA: TGTGCCAGCAGCCCTTCGAACAGGGAGCAGCCCCAGCATTTT.

This clone was observed a single time. Written as DNA, the CDR3 is TGTGCCAGCAGCCAAGTACCGGCTAGCGGGAGGGGCAGCACAGATACGCAGTATTTT. It is translated as CASSQVPASGRGSTDTQYF. The chain employs TRBV4-2 and TRBJ2-3, with TRBD2 matching 12 bases. With 1 base clipped from V and 0 bases from J, the junction kept 8 bases outside the gene matches. Germline-derived CDR1 and CDR2 are LGHNA and YNFKEQ. The CDR3 totals 19 residues.

This clone was observed once. The chain has TRBV7-8 and TRBJ1-1; D is perhaps TRBD1 (5 bases). Trimming left V 5 bases short and J 3 bases short, with 16 bases between. CDR3 length equals 15 residues. Germline V gene sequence: CDR1 SGHVS, CDR2 FQNEAQ. DNA for the CDR3: TGTGCCAGCAGCCGCCGGGACCCGGGGGACACTGAAGCTTTCTTT. Its translation is CASSRRDPGDTEAFF.

This clone is a singleton in its sample. The V call is TRBV5-8, the J call TRBJ2-7; D gene uncertain. Trimming pared 0 bases from V and 3 bases from J, leaving 4 bases between. Germline loops: CDR1 SGHTS, CDR2 YDEGEE. This CDR3 comprises 12 residues. The DNA of the CDR3 is TGTGCCAGCAGCTTGGGCGGCTACGAGCAGTACTTC. Residues: CASSLGGYEQYF.

The rearrangement joins TRBV6-6 to TRBJ2-7; 10 nucleotides agree with TRBD1. The CDR3 is 15 residues long. CDR1 is MNHNY and CDR2 is SVGAGI in the germline V gene (reference sequence). V shed 6 bases, J shed 3 bases, and the junction held 8 bases outside the gene matches. CDR3 bases: TGTGCCAGCAGAACGGGACAGGGGTTTGTCTACGAGCAGTACTTC. Encoded protein: CASRTGQGFVYEQYF.

The rearrangement joins TRBV7-3 to TRBJ2-3, with a tentative D call TRBD2 (5 bases). Germline V gene sequence: CDR1 SGHTA, CDR2 FQGTGA. The CDR3 consists of 13 residues. The V and J ends lost 0 bases and 9 bases respectively, with 10 bases between them. In DNA form, the CDR3 reads TGTGCCAGCAGCTTAACGGATTCGGGAACGCAGTATTTT. It translates to CASSLTDSGTQYF.

The rearrangement links TRBV7-2 to TRBJ2-1; 7 bases fit TRBD1. The length of the CDR3 is 12 residues. Unmatched junction bases numbered 0, after V lost 2 bases and J lost 8 bases. Looked up from germline, CDR1 is SGHTA and CDR2 is FQGNSA. CDR3 nucleotides: TGTGCCAGCAGCTTACAGGGGGATGAGCAGTTCTTC. It yields the protein CASSLQGDEQFF.

In its sample, this clone is medium-sized. V usage is TRBV29-1 and J usage is TRBJ2-7, with D possibly being TRBD1 (5 bases). Germline V gene sequence: CDR1 SQVTM, CDR2 ANQGSEA. The CDR3 totals 13 residues. V lost 1 base and J 3 bases, leaving 10 bases between the germline ends. Here the CDR3 reads CSVEVQANYEQYF. DNA of the CDR3: TGCAGCGTTGAAGTACAGGCGAACTACGAGCAGTACTTC.

For the CDR3, the DNA is TGTGCCAGCTTCGGTTACGGGGGAGACTATGGCTACACCTTC. This encodes CASFGYGGDYGYTF. The chain links TRBV4-2 to TRBJ1-2; tentatively, D is TRBD1 (5 bases). The CDR3 spans 14 residues. Per germline, CDR1 LGHNA and CDR2 YNFKEQ. Trimming cost V 8 bases and J 3 bases, with 16 bases left between them.

The J gene is TRBJ1-4, the V gene TRBV6-1, with 9 bases matching TRBD1. CDR1 is MNHNS and CDR2 is SASEGT in the germline V gene. V was clipped by 3 bases and J by 5 bases; unmatched bases: 7. The length of the CDR3 is 16 residues. The DNA of the CDR3 is TGTGCCAGCAGTGAGCCGCCGGGACAGGGAAATGAAAAACTGTTTTTT. It codes for CASSEPPGQGNEKLFF.

The V gene is TRBV19, the J gene TRBJ1-1; D possibly corresponds to TRBD1 (5 bases). V shed 4 bases and J shed 4 bases, with 10 bases lying between them. The CDR3 length is 13 residues. The germline V gene has CDR1 LNHDA and CDR2 SQIVND (reference sequence). The chain's CDR3 is CASSTRGTTEAFF. The DNA of the CDR3 is TGTGCCAGTAGTACAAGGGGAACCACTGAAGCTTTCTTT.

This clone was recorded only once. The rearrangement joins TRBV29-1 to TRBJ2-3; the match to TRBD2 covers 14 bases. The CDR3 runs to 15 residues. V lost 7 bases to trimming and J lost 3 bases; unmatched junction nucleotides: 6. The germline CDR1 and CDR2 sequences are SQVTM and ANQGSEA. For the CDR3, the DNA is TGCAGCGGTACCGGGACTAGCGGGAGTACAGATACGCAGTATTTT. Protein sequence: CSGTGTSGSTDTQYF.